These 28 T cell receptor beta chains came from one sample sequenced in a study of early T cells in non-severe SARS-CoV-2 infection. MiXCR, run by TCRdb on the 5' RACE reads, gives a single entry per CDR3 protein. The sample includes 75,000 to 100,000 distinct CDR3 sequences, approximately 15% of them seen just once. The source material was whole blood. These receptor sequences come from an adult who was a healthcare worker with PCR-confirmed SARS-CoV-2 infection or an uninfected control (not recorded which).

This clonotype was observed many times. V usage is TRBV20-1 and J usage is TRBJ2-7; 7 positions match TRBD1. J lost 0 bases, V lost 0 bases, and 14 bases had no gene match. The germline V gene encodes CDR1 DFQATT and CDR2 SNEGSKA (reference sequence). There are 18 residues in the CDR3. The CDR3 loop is CSARDPGTDYHYSYEQYF. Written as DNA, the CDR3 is TGCAGTGCTAGAGATCCCGGGACAGATTACCACTACTCCTACGAGCAGTACTTC.

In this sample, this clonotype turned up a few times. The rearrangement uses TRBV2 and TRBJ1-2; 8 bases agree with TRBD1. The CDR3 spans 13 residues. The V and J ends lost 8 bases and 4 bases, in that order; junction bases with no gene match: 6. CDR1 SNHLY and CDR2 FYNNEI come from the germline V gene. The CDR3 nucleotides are TGTGCCAGCGTCGTCGGACAGGGCTATGGCTACACCTTC. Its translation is CASVVGQGYGYTF. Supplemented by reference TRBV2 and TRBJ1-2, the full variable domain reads EPEVTQTPSHQVTQMGQEVILRCVPISNHLYFYWYRQILGQKVEFLVSFYNNEISEKSEIFDDQFSVERPDGSNFTLKIRSTKLEDSAMYFCASVVGQGYGYTFGSGTRLTVV.

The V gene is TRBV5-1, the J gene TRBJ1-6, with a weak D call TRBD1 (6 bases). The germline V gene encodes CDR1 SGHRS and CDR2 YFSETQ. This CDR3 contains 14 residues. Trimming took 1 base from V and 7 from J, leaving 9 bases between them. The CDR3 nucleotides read TGCGCCAGCAGCTTGTCCGGGGGCAATTCACCCCTCCACTTT. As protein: CASSLSGGNSPLHF.

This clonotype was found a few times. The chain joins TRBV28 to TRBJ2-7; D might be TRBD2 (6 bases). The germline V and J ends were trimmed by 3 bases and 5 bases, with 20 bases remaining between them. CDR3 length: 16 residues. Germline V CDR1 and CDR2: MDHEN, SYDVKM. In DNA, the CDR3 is TGTGCCAGCAGTTTTGGTAGCCAGCTGGAGGGAGACGAGCAGTACTTC. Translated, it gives CASSFGSQLEGDEQYF.

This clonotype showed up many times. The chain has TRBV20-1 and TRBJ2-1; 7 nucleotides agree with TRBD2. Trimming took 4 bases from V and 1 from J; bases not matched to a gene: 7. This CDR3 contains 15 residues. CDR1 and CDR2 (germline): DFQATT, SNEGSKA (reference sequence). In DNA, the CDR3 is TGCAGTGCTAACCACTTAGCGGGTTCCTACAATGAGCAGTTCTTC. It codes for CSANHLAGSYNEQFF.

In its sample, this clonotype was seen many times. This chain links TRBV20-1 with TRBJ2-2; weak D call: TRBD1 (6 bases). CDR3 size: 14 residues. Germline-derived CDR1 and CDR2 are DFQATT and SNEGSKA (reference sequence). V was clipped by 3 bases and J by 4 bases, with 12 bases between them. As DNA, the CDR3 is TGCAGTGCTAGCCCCGCCAGGGGCACCGGGGAGCTGTTTTTT. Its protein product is CSASPARGTGELFF.

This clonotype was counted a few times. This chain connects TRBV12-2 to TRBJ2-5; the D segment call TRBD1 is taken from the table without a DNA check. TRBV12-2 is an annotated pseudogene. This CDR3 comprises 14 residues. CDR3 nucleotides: TGTGCAAGTCGCCTTCGGGGGGGAGAGGAGACCCAGTACTTC. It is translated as CASRLRGGEETQYF.

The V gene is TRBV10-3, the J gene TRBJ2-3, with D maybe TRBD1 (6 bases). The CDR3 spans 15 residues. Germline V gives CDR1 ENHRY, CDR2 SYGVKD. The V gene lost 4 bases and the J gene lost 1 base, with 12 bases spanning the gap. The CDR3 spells CAISAGAPGTDTQYF. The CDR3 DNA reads TGTGCCATCAGTGCAGGGGCGCCGGGCACAGATACGCAGTATTTT.

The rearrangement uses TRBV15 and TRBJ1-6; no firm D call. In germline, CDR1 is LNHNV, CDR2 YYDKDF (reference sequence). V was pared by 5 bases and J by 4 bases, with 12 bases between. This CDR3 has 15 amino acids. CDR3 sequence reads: CATSRGNGYNSPLHF. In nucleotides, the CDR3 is TGTGCCACCAGCCGAGGAAATGGGTATAATTCACCCCTCCACTTT.

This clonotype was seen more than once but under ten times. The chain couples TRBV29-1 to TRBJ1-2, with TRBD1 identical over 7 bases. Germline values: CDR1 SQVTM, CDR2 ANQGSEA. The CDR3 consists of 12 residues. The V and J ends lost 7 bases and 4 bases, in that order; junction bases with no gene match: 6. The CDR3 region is CSAGTDFYGYTF. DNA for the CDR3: TGCAGCGCAGGGACAGATTTCTATGGCTACACCTTC.

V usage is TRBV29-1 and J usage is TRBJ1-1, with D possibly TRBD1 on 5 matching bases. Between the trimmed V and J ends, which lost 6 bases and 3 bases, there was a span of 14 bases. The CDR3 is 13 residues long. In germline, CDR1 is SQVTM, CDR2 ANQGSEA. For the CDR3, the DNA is TGCAGCGTGGGGGGATATAGTGACACTGAAGCTTTCTTT. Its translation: CSVGGYSDTEAFF.

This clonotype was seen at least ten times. The chain's CDR3 is CASRLSGTGANVLTF. CDR3 DNA: TGTGCCAGCCGTTTATCGGGCACTGGGGCCAACGTCCTGACTTTC. The chain recombines TRBV2 with TRBJ2-6; the D is unclear. This CDR3 region has 15 residues. Per germline, CDR1 SNHLY and CDR2 FYNNEI. V lost 8 bases and J lost 2, with 13 bases in between.

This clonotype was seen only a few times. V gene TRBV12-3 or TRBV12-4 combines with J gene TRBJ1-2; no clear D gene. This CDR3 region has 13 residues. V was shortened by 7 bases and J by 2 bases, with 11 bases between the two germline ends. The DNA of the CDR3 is TGTGCCAGCATGGAGCAGCTGAACTATGGCTACACCTTC. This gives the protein CASMEQLNYGYTF.

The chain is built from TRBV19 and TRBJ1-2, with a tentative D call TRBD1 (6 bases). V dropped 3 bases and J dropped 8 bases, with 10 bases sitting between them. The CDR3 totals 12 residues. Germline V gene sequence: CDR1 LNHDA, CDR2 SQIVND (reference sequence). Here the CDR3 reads CASSMRGLGYTF. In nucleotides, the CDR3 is TGTGCCAGTAGTATGCGGGGGCTCGGCTACACCTTC.

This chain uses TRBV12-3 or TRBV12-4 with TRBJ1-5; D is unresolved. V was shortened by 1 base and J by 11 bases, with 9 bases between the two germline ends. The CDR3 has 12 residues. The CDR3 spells CASSLDAQAQHF. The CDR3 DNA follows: TGTGCCAGCAGTTTAGACGCCCAAGCCCAGCATTTT.

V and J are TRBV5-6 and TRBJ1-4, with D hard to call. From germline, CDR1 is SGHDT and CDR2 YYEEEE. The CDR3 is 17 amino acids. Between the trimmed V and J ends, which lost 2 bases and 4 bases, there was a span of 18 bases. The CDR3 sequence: CASSLLSLRNVNEKLFF. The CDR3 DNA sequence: TGTGCCAGCAGCTTATTGTCCCTCCGGAATGTTAATGAAAAACTGTTTTTT.

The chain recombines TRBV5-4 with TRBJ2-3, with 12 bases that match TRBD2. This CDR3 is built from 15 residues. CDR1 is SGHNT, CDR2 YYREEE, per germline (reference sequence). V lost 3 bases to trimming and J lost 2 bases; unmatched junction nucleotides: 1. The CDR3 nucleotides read TGTGCCAGCAGCTCTAGCGGGAGGGCCACAGATACGCAGTATTTT. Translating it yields CASSSSGRATDTQYF.

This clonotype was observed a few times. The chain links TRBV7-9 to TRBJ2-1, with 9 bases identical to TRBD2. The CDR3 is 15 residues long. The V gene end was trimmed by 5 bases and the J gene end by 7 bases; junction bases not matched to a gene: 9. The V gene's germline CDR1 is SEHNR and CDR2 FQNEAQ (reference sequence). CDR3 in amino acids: CASSRGGGRANEQFF. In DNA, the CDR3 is TGTGCCAGCAGCCGCGGAGGCGGGAGGGCAAATGAGCAGTTCTTC.

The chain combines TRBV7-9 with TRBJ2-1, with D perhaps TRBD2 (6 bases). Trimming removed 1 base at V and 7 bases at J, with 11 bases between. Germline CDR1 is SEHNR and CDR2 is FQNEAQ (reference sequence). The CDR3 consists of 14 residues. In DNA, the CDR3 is TGTGCCAGCAGCTTAGACGGGAGCCGTAATGAGCAGTTCTTC. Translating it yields CASSLDGSRNEQFF.

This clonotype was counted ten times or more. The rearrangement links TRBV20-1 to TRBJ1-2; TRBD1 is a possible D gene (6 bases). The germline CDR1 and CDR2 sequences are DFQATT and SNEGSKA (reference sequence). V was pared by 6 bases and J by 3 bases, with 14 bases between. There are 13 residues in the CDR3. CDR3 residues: CSAHQGNHYGYTF. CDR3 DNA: TGCAGTGCCCATCAGGGGAATCACTATGGCTACACCTTC.

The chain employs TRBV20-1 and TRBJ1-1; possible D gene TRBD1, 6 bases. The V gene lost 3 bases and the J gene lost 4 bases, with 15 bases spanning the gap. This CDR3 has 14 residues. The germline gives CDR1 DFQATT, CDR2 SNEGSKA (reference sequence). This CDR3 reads CSASQRGGGTEAFF. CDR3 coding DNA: TGCAGTGCTAGCCAGAGGGGAGGGGGCACTGAAGCTTTCTTT.

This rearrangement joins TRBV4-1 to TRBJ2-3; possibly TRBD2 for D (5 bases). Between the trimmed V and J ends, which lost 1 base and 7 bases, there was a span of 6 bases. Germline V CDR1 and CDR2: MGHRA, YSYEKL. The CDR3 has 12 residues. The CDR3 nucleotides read TGCGCCAGCAGCCAAGGCGGGTATACGCAGTATTTT. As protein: CASSQGGYTQYF.

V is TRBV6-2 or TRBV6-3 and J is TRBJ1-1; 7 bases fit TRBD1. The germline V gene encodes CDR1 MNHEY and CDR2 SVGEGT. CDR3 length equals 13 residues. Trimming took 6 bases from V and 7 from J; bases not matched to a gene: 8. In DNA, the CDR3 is TGTGCCAGCAGCCCCGGGACAGCTTTTGAAGCTTTCTTT. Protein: CASSPGTAFEAFF.

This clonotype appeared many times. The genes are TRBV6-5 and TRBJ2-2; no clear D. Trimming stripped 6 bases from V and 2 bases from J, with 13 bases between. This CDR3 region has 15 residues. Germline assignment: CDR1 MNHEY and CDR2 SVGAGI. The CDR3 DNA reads TGTGCCAGCAGATACAGAGATATTAACACCGGGGAGCTGTTTTTT. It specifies CASRYRDINTGELFF.

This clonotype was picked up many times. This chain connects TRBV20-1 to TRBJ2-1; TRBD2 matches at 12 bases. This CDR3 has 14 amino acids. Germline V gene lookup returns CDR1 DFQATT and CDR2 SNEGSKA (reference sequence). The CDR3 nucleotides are TGCAGCGCCAGGGGGACTAGCGGGTTTGAGGAGCAGTTCTTC. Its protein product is CSARGTSGFEEQFF.

The CDR3 coding sequence is TGTGCCAGCAGTTATTCGGCAGCCCCTACACCCTACGAGCAGTACTTC. It codes for CASSYSAAPTPYEQYF. The chain links TRBV6-5 to TRBJ2-7, with D hard to call. This CDR3 is 16 amino acids long. The germline V gene has CDR1 MNHEY and CDR2 SVGAGI. Trimming pared 3 bases from V and 2 bases from J, leaving 17 bases between.

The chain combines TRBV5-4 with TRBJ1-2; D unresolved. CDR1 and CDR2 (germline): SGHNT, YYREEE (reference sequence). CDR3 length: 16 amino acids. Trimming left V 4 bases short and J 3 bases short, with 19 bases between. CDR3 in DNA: TGTGCCAGCAGCGCAGGATCACCCCGCTCGGACTATGGCTACACCTTC. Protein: CASSAGSPRSDYGYTF.

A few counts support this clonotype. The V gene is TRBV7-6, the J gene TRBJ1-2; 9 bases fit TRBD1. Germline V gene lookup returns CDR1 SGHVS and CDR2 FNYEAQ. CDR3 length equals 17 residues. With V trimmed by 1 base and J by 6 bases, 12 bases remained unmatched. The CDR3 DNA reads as TGTGCCAGCAGCTTAGATTGGGGTCCACAGGGGGCAGATGGCTACACCTTC. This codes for CASSLDWGPQGADGYTF. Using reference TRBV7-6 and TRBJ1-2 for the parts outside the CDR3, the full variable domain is GAGVSQSPRYKVTKRGQDVALRCDPISGHVSLYWYRQALGQGPEFLTYFNYEAQQDKSGLPNDRFSAERPEGSISTLTIQRTEQRDSAMYRCASSLDWGPQGADGYTFGSGTRLTVV.